The present entry profiles one T cell receptor (beta chain) with its context. It has no known antigen specificity. Base qualities are not at hand, and no much larger clone is one base apart. From cysteine to phenylalanine, the CDR3 is 15 amino acids long. Just CDR3 DNA is preserved here, 45 bases in frame from base 1. Trimming costs V 6 bases and J 0 bases, and their ends lie 12 bases apart. Via the germline V gene, CDR1 is SNHLY and CDR2 FYNNEI. This record belongs to a study of T cell responses to AZD1222 COVID-19 vaccine (dated by TCRdb to the early 2020s). Turning to the overall study: AZD1222 recipients with second doses at about 4 weeks or about 12 weeks were pooled, because spike-specific TCR depth and breadth did not differ between schedules. TCR sequencing covered 233 trial participants: 200 to 210 given two doses of AZD1222 and about 26 given two doses of MenACWY control vaccine. Trial participants were enrolled by age into subgroups of 18-55, 56-69 and 70-plus years, and around 150, 29 and 61 TCR-sequenced participants, respectively, were included in these subgroups. What the authors observed across the whole study: Most participants were white British and females outnumbered males, and the authors suggested that clonal diversity may have been underestimated. The 56-69-year group was small, and its depth increase did not reach significance, likely because of low power. Because no day 14 peak-response samples were available, repertoires were characterized only after the peak T cell response. Reportedly, close to half of the unique spike-specific TCRs recognized epitopes lying outside the regions that are mutated in the B.1.351 and B.1.1.7 variants. A significant rise in spike-specific TCR breadth and depth was observed after two AZD1222 doses relative to day 0 and relative to MenACWY recipients. Conclusions about previously exposed vaccinees are limited, since just five to seven AZD1222 recipients were seropositive for SARS-CoV-2 at baseline. Vaccine-associated CD4 TCRs spanned the whole spike protein, with dominant responses in regions 160-218 and 743-854.

The CDR3 regions of human TCRbeta chains were subjected to immunosequencing. Per the source publication's procedure: TCRs in the repertoires were compared against a reference library of SARS-CoV-2-specific TCRs that had been generated with the MIRA antigen-specificity platform. Breadth was defined as the fraction of unique TCRs that were SARS-CoV-2-associated, and depth was defined as the fraction of total T cells that were SARS-CoV-2-associated. Using the MIRA data, every spike-specific TCR was mapped to the spike region that the TCR reacted to and assigned to either a CD4 or a CD8 class. Log10-transformed breadth and depth values were compared by one-way ANOVA with Sidak's multiple comparisons tests. TCRdb obtained this table from immuneACCESS and retained in-frame rearrangements with V and J assigned. These tables miss some clones; where compared with another copy, unresolved V genes account for less than half of the shortfall, and the remainder is unexplained. V and J calls plus clone size are reproduced from that table; the DNA served to infer D and trimming. This sample gives under 110,000 clones in total; 90% of them show up just once. The top ten hold 1% to 1.5% of the sample.

In light of the paper, this sample's time point label describes: baseline before first vaccination. Vaccinee samples were obtained from the UK trials COV001 and COV002, which included a single-blind randomized controlled phase 2/3 trial of AZD1222 (ChAdOx1 nCoV-19) in healthy adults. For TCRbeta chain sequencing, PBMC samples from trial participants were taken at day 0 and at day 28 after the second dose. The V and J segments used are TRBV2 and TRBJ2-1, with the D segment identity uncertain. This sequence originates from an adult in good health. The starting material was peripheral blood, obtained on day 0 of AZD1222 vaccination. The nucleotide sequence is TGTGCCAGCAGATATGAGGAATACTCCTACAATGAGCAGTTCTTC. Its protein is CASRYEEYSYNEQFF. With all but the CDR3 taken from the reference TRBV2 and TRBJ2-1 genes, the full variable domain is: EPEVTQTPSHQVTQMGQEVILRCVPISNHLYFYWYRQILGQKVEFLVSFYNNEISEKSEIFDDQFSVERPDGSNFTLKIRSTKLEDSAMYFCASRYEEYSYNEQFFGPGTRLTVL.